This T cell receptor (beta chain) derives from a study of blood T cell repertoires in COVID-19. On the study more broadly: The analysed material was cDNA or gDNA that came from T cells, B-cell-depleted T cells, or PBMCs.

Profiling relied on immunoSEQ multiplex PCR, and the TCRdb table lists in-frame clones only, not all of them. This repertoire shows about 310,000 clones, more than 75% found once; its top ten account for 1%. The CDR3 contains 17 residues. Trimming pared 5 bases from V and 0 bases from J, leaving 14 bases between. Looked up from germline, CDR1 is LNHNV and CDR2 is YYDKDF (reference sequence). This rearrangement joins TRBV15 to TRBJ1-6; D is possibly TRBD1 (6 bases). The specimen sequenced was peripheral blood. The source of this sequence is a man in his fifties with active or convalescent COVID-19. The CDR3 nucleotides read TGTGCCACCAGCGCCCCGAGGGGGAGCTCCTATAATTCACCCCTCCACTTT. Translation: CATSAPRGSSYNSPLHF.